A few counts support the clone carrying this T cell receptor beta chain. The data are from a study of blood T cell repertoires in COVID-19. Study at large: Both acute and convalescent COVID-19 samples were obtained from the United States, Italy and Spain. The analysed material was cDNA or gDNA that came from T cells, B-cell-depleted T cells, or PBMCs.

This CDR3 spans 18 amino acids. With 4 bases clipped from V and 3 bases from J, the junction kept 15 bases outside the gene matches. Germline V gene sequence: CDR1 KGHSH, CDR2 LQKENI. This table comes from immunoSEQ multiplex PCR, and its TCRdb copy is limited to in-frame clones, with some not included. The sample includes about 30,000 clones, over 70% of them seen just once. The sample consisted of peripheral blood. The chain recombines TRBV18 with TRBJ2-7, with 10 positions matching TRBD2. This TCR was recovered from a man in his 60s with active COVID-19. CDR3 protein: CASSRAPAGTSGIYEQYF. The CDR3 DNA follows: TGTGCCAGCTCACGGGCACCTGCTGGAACTAGCGGGATCTACGAGCAGTACTTC.